This T cell receptor (beta chain) originates from a study of PD-L1 blockade in urothelial cancer. Study-wide context: A median blood sample held approximately 150,000 T cells and tens of thousands of unique TCRs.

The time point here: pretreatment peripheral blood. V was pared by 7 bases and J by 1 base, with 10 bases between. CDR3 length: 13 residues. The germline V gene encodes CDR1 MNHNS and CDR2 SASEGT. Repertoires were generated with immunoSEQ multiplex PCR, while TCRdb's copy carries only in-frame clones and drops some. The sample shows more than 55,000 clones, around 81% of them seen only once. The sample in question was PBMCs, obtained around atezolizumab (anti-PD-L1) treatment. The sequence derives from a man aged 70 or older with urothelial cancer. V is TRBV6-1 and J is TRBJ1-1, with no clear D. The CDR3 loop reads CASTVVQNTEAFF. CDR3 DNA sequence: TGTGCCAGCACCGTAGTTCAGAACACTGAAGCTTTCTTT.